This passage covers 17 T cell receptor beta chains from one sample sequenced in a study of shared clonotypes between healthy human individuals (dated by TCRdb to about 2020). Library preparation was by the immunoSEQ multiplex PCR assay. TCRdb took this table from immuneACCESS and kept in-frame rearrangements with V and J called. Such tables lack part of the clones; where checked against another copy, unresolved V genes explain under half of the gap, and the rest is unexplained. For this sample the table gives around 500,000 clones, of which over 70% were detected only once. 10% to 15% of the sample is held by the ten biggest clonotypes. What was sequenced was PBMCs. The source of these receptors is a woman aged 40-49 years in good health. Some clones in this sample may be carry-over from other donors' samples.

V and J are TRBV7-9 and TRBJ2-6, with D unclear. Germline loops: CDR1 SEHNR, CDR2 FQNEAQ (reference sequence). The CDR3 extends over 18 amino acids. Trimming cost V 5 bases and J 0 bases, with 17 bases left between them. The CDR3 coding sequence is TGTGCCAGCAGCACATTTAGGACGGGCACCTCTGGGGCCAACGTCCTGACTTTC. This encodes CASSTFRTGTSGANVLTF.

For this clone: A far larger clone lies a single base away; this is likely a read error. Within the sample, other DNA sequences also encode this same CDR3. V gene TRBV6-5 combines with J gene TRBJ2-2; D call uncertain. The length of the CDR3 is 13 residues. Germline V gives CDR1 MNHEY, CDR2 SVGAGI. CDR3 sequence reads: CASRPLNTGELFF. CDR3 coding DNA: TGTGCTAGCAGACCTCTAAACACCGGGGAGCTGTTTTTT.

The V call is TRBV18, the J call TRBJ2-6; no firm D call. The V end lost 3 bases, the J end lost 2 bases, and 11 bases lay between the germline ends. Germline CDR1 is KGHSH and CDR2 is LQKENI. The CDR3 spans 16 residues. This CDR3 is CASSPGPPAGANVLTF. CDR3 DNA: TGTGCCAGCTCACCGGGTCCTCCCGCTGGGGCCAACGTCCTGACTTTC.

As to this clone: With only one base between it and a far larger clone, this is likely a read error. The chain couples TRBV4-2 to TRBJ1-1, with D perhaps matching TRBD1 (5 bases). This CDR3 has 15 amino acids. V lost 1 base and J 4 bases, leaving 13 bases between the germline ends. Germline CDR1 and CDR2: LGHNA and YNFKEQ. As DNA, the CDR3 is TGTGCCAGCAGCCAAGGAGGGACCCTGATCACTGAAGCTTTCTTT. Translating gives CASSQGGTLITEAFF.

This sequence joins TRBV10-3 and TRBJ2-1; TRBD2 matches at 13 bases. The CDR3 is made up of 16 amino acids. The germline V gene has CDR1 ENHRY and CDR2 SYGVKD. V shed 10 bases and J 2 bases; nucleotides not matched to a gene: 8. CDR3 nucleotides: TGTGCCACTGCCGGGACTAGCGGGAAAGCCTACAATGAGCAGTTCTTC. This sequence encodes CATAGTSGKAYNEQFF.

The chain carries TRBV4-2 and TRBJ2-1, with a possible D match to TRBD2 (6 bases). Trimming pared 4 bases from V and 0 bases from J, leaving 13 bases between. Germline-derived CDR1 and CDR2 are LGHNA and YNFKEQ. CDR3 length equals 16 residues. CDR3 region: CASSLPRGSSYNEQFF. CDR3 sequence (DNA): TGTGCCAGCAGCCTTCCCCGGGGGAGCTCCTACAATGAGCAGTTCTTC.

This clone has just one count. The J gene is TRBJ2-2, the V gene TRBV18, with 9 bases identical to TRBD2. Losses at the gene ends were 2 bases for V and 3 bases for J; bases not matched to a gene: 4. Germline V gives CDR1 KGHSH, CDR2 LQKENI. This CDR3 has 16 amino acids. The chain's CDR3 is CASSPGRGRDTGELFF. The CDR3 DNA reads TGTGCCAGCTCACCAGGTCGCGGGAGGGACACCGGGGAGCTGTTTTTT.

Note on this clone: A read error is the likely source, as a far larger clone sits one nucleotide away. The conserved closing phenylalanine or tryptophan is absent in this CDR3, likely reflecting a read error. V gene TRBV30 combines with J gene TRBJ2-7, with 8 bases matching TRBD2. The CDR3 covers 15 residues. The junction had 15 bases not matched to a gene; V was cut back by 4 bases and J by 7 bases. Germline V gene sequence: CDR1 GTSNPN, CDR2 SVGIG (reference sequence). The CDR3 spells CAWTPGTRPGSEQYS. In nucleotides, the CDR3 is TGTGCCTGGACCCCCGGGACTAGGCCCGGTTCGGAGCAGTACTCC.

This chain connects TRBV21-1 to TRBJ2-7; the table's D call, TRBD2, has no DNA check behind it. TRBV21-1 is recorded as a pseudogene. The CDR3 sequence is 15 residues long. CDR3 coding DNA: TGTGCCAGCAGCAGTTGGAGGTCAAGAGTGTACGAGCAGTACTTC. Its translation is CASSSWRSRVYEQYF.

This chain uses TRBV30 with TRBJ1-5; D is unresolved. CDR3 length: 13 amino acids. V gave up 3 bases and J gave up 0 bases, with 6 bases separating them. Per germline, CDR1 GTSNPN and CDR2 SVGIG (reference sequence). The CDR3 loop is CAWSHGSNQPQHF. In nucleotides, the CDR3 is TGTGCCTGGAGCCATGGTAGCAATCAGCCCCAGCATTTT.

The CDR3 DNA is TGTGCCAGCAGTTTCGGCGCTAATAGCAATCAGCCCCAGCATTTT. It yields the protein CASSFGANSNQPQHF. The rearrangement links TRBV6-1 to TRBJ1-5; D call uncertain. Trimming took off 5 bases at V and 0 bases at J, with 11 bases between the two ends. The CDR3 has 15 amino acids. CDR1 and CDR2 (germline): MNHNS, SASEGT.

J is TRBJ1-5 and V is TRBV15; 8 positions match TRBD1. Germline CDR1 LNHNV, CDR2 YYDKDF (reference sequence). Trimming removed 2 bases from V and 1 base from J; junction bases left unmatched: 1. The CDR3 length is 15 residues. CDR3 sequence reads: CATSRPGGSNQPQHF. The CDR3, as DNA: TGTGCCACCAGCAGACCAGGGGGCAGCAATCAGCCCCAGCATTTT.

The rearrangement uses TRBV7-2 and TRBJ2-5; the match to TRBD1 covers 9 bases. The DNA end is a closer match to TRBJ2-7, so the J assignment may be wrong. Germline assignment: CDR1 SGHTA and CDR2 FQGNSA. The CDR3 extends over 14 amino acids. The chain's CDR3 is CASSLRTGDGEQYF. For the CDR3, the DNA is TGTGCCAGCAGCCTCAGGACAGGGGACGGCGAGCAGTACTTC.

The chain uses TRBV2 and TRBJ1-5, with D perhaps matching TRBD1 (5 bases). The V and J ends lost 4 bases and 5 bases respectively, with 9 bases between them. Germline loops: CDR1 SNHLY, CDR2 FYNNEI. This CDR3 has 13 residues. The chain's CDR3 is CASSGQSYQPQHF. The CDR3 DNA sequence: TGTGCCAGCAGTGGACAGAGCTATCAGCCCCAGCATTTT.

DNA for the CDR3: TGCGCCAGCAGCCCCTCCCCGGGACCGGGAAACACCATATATTTT. This codes for CASSPSPGPGNTIYF. The J gene is TRBJ1-3, the V gene TRBV4-3; a possible D gene is TRBD1 (5 bases). The CDR3 consists of 15 residues. Deletions cut 4 bases from V and 4 bases from J, with 14 bases between. CDR1 is LGHNA, CDR2 YSLEER, per germline.

The chain combines TRBV6-1 with TRBJ2-7; no firm D call. The germline V gene encodes CDR1 MNHNS and CDR2 SASEGT. The CDR3 spans 17 residues. V lost 2 bases to trimming and J lost 3 bases, with 20 bases between them. The CDR3 DNA reads TGTGCCAGCAGTGAAAGCGTTCAGGTTATAAGGGTCTACGAGCAGTACTTC. It codes for CASSESVQVIRVYEQYF.

A few counts support this clone. The rearrangement uses TRBV18 and TRBJ2-5; possibly TRBD1 for D (6 bases). V lost 4 bases and J lost 5, with 11 bases in between. Germline V CDR1 and CDR2: KGHSH, LQKENI. The CDR3 length is 13 residues. CDR3 bases: TGTGCCAGCTCACTAATAGACAGGGAGACCCAGTACTTC. Amino acids: CASSLIDRETQYF. Drawing the rest from reference TRBV18 and TRBJ2-5, the complete variable domain is NAGVMQNPRHLVRRRGQEARLRCSPMKGHSHVYWYRQLPEEGLKFMVYLQKENIIDESGMPKERFSAEFPKEGPSILRIQQVVRGDSAAYFCASSLIDRETQYFGPGTRLLVL.